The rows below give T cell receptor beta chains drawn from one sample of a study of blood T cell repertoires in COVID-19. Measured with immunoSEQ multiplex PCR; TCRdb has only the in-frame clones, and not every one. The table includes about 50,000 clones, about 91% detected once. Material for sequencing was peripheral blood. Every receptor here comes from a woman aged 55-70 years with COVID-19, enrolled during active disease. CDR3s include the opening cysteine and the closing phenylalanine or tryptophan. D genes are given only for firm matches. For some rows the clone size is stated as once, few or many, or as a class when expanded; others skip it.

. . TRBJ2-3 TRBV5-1 TGCGCCAGCAGCGGCCTTCAGGGTTCAGATACGCAGTATTTT CASSGLQGSDTQYF
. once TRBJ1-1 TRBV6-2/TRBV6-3 TGTGCCAGCAGTTGGAGTCTATCGAACACTGAAGCTTTCTTT CASSWSLSNTEAFF
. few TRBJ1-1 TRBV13 TGTGCCAGCGGTTATGACAAGAACACTGAAGCTTTCTTT CASGYDKNTEAFF
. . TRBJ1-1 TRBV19 TGTGCCAGTAGTATAGGCGGTAACACTGAAGCTTTCTTT CASSIGGNTEAFF
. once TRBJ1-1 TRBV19 TGTGCCAGTAGTCTCACCCCACGGACTGAAGCTTTCTTT CASSLTPRTEAFF
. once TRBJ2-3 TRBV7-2 TGTGCCAGCAGCCCAGGTATAGATACGCAGTATTTT CASSPGIDTQYF
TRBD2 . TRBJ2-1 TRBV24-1 TGTGCCACCAGTGCTAGCGGGTCCTACAATGAGCAGTTCTTC CATSASGSYNEQFF
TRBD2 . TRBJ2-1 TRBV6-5 TGTGCCAGCAGTCCAAGCGGGACCCCCAATGAGCAGTTCTTC CASSPSGTPNEQFF
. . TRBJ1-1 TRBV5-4 TGTGCCAGCAGCTTCTCACCCCAGACTGAAGCTTTCTTT CASSFSPQTEAFF
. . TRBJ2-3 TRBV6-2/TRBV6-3 TGTGCCAGCAGTTATTTCTCCTCCCCAGATACGCAGTATTTT CASSYFSSPDTQYF
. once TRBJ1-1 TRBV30 TGTGCCTGGAATGACAGGTTTATGAACACTGAAGCTTTCTTT CAWNDRFMNTEAFF
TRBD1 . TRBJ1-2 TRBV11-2 TGTGCCAGCAGCTTAGATGGGGGGACAGGGGGCCATGGCTACACCTTC CASSLDGGTGGHGYTF
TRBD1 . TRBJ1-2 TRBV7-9 TGTGCCAGCAGCTTAGGGGGACAGGGCGTTTCTGGCTACACCTTC CASSLGGQGVSGYTF
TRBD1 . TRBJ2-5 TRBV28 TGTGCCAGCAGTCTCCCGACAGGGCAAGAGACCCAGTACTTC CASSLPTGQETQYF
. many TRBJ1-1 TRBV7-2 TGTGCCAGCAGCTTAGGAGGGCCTGAAGCTTTCTTT CASSLGGPEAFF
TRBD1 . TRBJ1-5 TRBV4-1 TGCGCCAGCAGCCCACAGGGGGCAGGGAATCAGCCCCAGCATTTT CASSPQGAGNQPQHF
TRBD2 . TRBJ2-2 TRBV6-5 TGTGCCAGCAGTTTCCGACTAGCGGGAGTCACCGGGGAGCTGTTTTTT CASSFRLAGVTGELFF
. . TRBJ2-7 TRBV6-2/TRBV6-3 TGTGCCAGCAGTTACTCCAATCTCCTCTACTACGAGCAGTACTTC CASSYSNLLYYEQYF
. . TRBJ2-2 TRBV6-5 TGTGCCAGCAGTTACTCGAGCCTGCCGAACACCGGGGAGCTGTTTTTT CASSYSSLPNTGELFF
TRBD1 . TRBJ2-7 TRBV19 TGTGCCAGTAGTTGGACAGGGGGCGCGGGGATGGCCCCAACACCCCCTCAGGAGCAGTACTTC CASSWTGGAGMAPTPPQEQYF
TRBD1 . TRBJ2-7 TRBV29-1 TGCAGCGTTGCAGGGGGCGCTTTCCCTGCGGGCGAGCAGTACTTC CSVAGGAFPAGEQYF
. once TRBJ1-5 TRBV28 TGTGCCAGCAGTTTACCCAGGGGCCAGCCCCAGCATTTT CASSLPRGQPQHF
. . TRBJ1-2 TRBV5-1 TGCGCCAGCAGGTCAGGGGAGTATGGCTACACCTTC CASRSGEYGYTF
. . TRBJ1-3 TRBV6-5 TGTGCCAGCAGTTATTTTGCGGGTGGCTCTGGAAACACCATATATTTT CASSYFAGGSGNTIYF
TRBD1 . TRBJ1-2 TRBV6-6 TGTGCCAGCAGTCGGATTTCCGGGACAGGCCCTAACTATGGCTACACCTTC CASSRISGTGPNYGYTF
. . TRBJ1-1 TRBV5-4 TGTGCCAGCAGTTTAGGGAGCTCTGAAGCTTTCTTT CASSLGSSEAFF
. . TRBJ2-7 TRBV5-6 TGTGCCAGCAGCTTGGAGGTGACTAACGAGCAGTACTTC CASSLEVTNEQYF
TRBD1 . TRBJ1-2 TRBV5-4 TGTGCCAGCAGCGTTACAGGGGAGGCTGGCTACACCTTC CASSVTGEAGYTF
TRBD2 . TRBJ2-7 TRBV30 TGTGCCTGGACGTCCGGGGCTAGCGGGGACGAGCAGTACTTC CAWTSGASGDEQYF
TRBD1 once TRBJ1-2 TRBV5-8 TGTGCCAGCACCAAACCGGGACAGGTTTTTGGCTATGGCTACACCTTC CASTKPGQVFGYGYTF
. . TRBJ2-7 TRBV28 TGTGCCAGCAGTTCGACAAACCTCGCAACCTACGAGCAGTACTTC CASSSTNLATYEQYF
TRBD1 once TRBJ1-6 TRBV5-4 TGTGCCAGCAGCCGGGACAGTCCCCTCTCACCCCTCCACTTT CASSRDSPLSPLHF
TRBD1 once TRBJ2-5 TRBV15 TGTGCCACCAGCAGAGTAGGGACAGTGGAAGAGACCCAGTACTTC CATSRVGTVEETQYF
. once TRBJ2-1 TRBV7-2 TGTGCCAGCAGCCGCGGGTCGGGGGTTAATGAGCAGTTCTTC CASSRGSGVNEQFF
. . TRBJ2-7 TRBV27 TGTGCCAGCAGTTTATCGTACACTCCGGCGGGCTACGAGCAGTACTTC CASSLSYTPAGYEQYF
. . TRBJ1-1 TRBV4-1 TGCGCCAGCAGCCAAGAGGCGGGCACTGAAGCTTTCTTT CASSQEAGTEAFF
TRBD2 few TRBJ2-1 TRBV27 TGTGCCAGCAGCCCGAGACTAGCGGGGGACAATGAGCAGTTCTTC CASSPRLAGDNEQFF
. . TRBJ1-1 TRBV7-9 TGTGCCAGCAGCTTACGGAGGTCGGGATCCACTGAAGCTTTCTTT CASSLRRSGSTEAFF
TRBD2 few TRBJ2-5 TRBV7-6 TGTGCCAGCAGCTTCAGGACTAGCCAAGAGACCCAGTACTTC CASSFRTSQETQYF
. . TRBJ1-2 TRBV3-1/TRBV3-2 TGTGCCAGCAGCCAGGATAACGGGGGCTATGGCTACACCTTC CASSQDNGGYGYTF
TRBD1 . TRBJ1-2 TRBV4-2 TGTGCCAGCAGCCAGGGACAGGGGGACGGCTACACCTTC CASSQGQGDGYTF
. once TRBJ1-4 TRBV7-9 TGTGCCAGCAGACACACAAATGAAAAACTGTTTTTT CASRHTNEKLFF
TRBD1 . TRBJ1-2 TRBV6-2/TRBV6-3 TGTGCCAGCAGTAACCGGGACAGGGAAGCCTATGGCTACACCTTC CASSNRDREAYGYTF
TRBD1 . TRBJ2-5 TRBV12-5 TGTGCTAGTGGTTTGGGGACAGGGGATAAAGAGACCCAGTACTTC CASGLGTGDKETQYF
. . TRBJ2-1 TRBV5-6 TGTGCCAGCAGCTTGAACAGCTTAACCTACAATGAGCAGTTCTTC CASSLNSLTYNEQFF
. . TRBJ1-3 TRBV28 TGTGCCAGCAGTCTTCCAGACTCTGGAAACACCATATATTTT CASSLPDSGNTIYF
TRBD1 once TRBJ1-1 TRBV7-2 TGTGCCAGCAGCTGGACAGGGGGCCAAGGCACTGAAGCTTTCTTT CASSWTGGQGTEAFF
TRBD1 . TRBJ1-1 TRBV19 TGTGCCAGTAGAAGACAGGGGGCGGTCACTGAAGCTTTCTTT CASRRQGAVTEAFF
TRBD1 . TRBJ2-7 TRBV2 TGTGCCAGCAGTGGACAGGGGGGGGACGAGCAGTACTTC CASSGQGGDEQYF
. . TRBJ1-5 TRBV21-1 TGTGCCAGCAGCAAATCGACTGGGACATTGGAGGCGGTGCGTCAGCCCCAGCATTTT CASSKSTGTLEAVRQPQHF